This T cell receptor (beta chain) was recovered during a study of a mutant IDH1 vaccine in newly diagnosed glioma. Overall study: Of the patients given treatment, roughly 60% were male and approximately 38% were female, and a mean age of around 41 years was recorded. Findings and limits, study-wide: Vaccination induced immune responses in roughly 93% of patients.

Produced via immunoSEQ multiplex PCR; TCRdb's table is partial and in-frame only. Of tens of thousands of clones detected, roughly 76% appear once; the ten largest clones hold about 5%. There are a few counts of this clone. No antigen is known for it. The germline V and J ends were trimmed by 0 bases and 0 bases, with 8 bases remaining between them. This CDR3 spans 16 amino acids. Germline assignment: CDR1 MNHEY and CDR2 SVGAGI. Described time point: week 23, last vaccination. Each dose delivered 300 ug of mutant IDH1 20-mer peptide subcutaneously with imiquimod. This chain uses TRBV6-5 with TRBJ2-2, with D uncertain. The source of this sequence is a man aged 40-55 years with glioma. The specimen was PBMCs, collected from a glioma patient whose treatment included an IDH1 peptide vaccine. CDR3 coding DNA: TGTGCCAGCAGTTACTCGGCCAAATCGAACACCGGGGAGCTGTTTTTT. As protein: CASSYSAKSNTGELFF.